The T cell receptor beta chain under discussion was sequenced for a study of blood T cells in healthy people across ages. This CDR3 region has 15 residues. V shed 11 bases and J shed 2 bases, with 19 bases lying between them. The authors ran a second PCR of about 6 to 11 cycles using a sample-barcoded 5' primer and a J-beta primer mix. TCRdb itself ran the 5' RACE reads through MiXCR, one entry per CDR3 protein. The table shows 1,800,000 or so distinct CDR3 sequences, with 35% to 50% occurring only once. The TCR originated in a human donor in good health. The J gene is TRBJ1-5, the V gene TRBV12-3 or TRBV12-4; D is ambiguous. Input material: blood. The CDR3 is CACRREGRGNQPQHF. The CDR3 region has the DNA TGTGCCTGCCGGAGGGAGGGAAGGGGCAATCAGCCCCAGCATTTT.